The 8 T cell receptor beta chains below all came from one sample that was sequenced in a study of cytomegalovirus exposure and HLA in healthy donors. Method: immunoSEQ multiplex PCR; TCRdb's copy keeps in-frame clones and lacks some. The table includes roughly 150,000 clones, 84% detected once. The sequenced sample was PBMCs. These receptor sequences come from a man aged 25-45 years in good health and CMV-seropositive.

The rearrangement links TRBV7-3 to TRBJ2-2; D is undetermined. CDR1 and CDR2 (germline): SGHTA, FQGTGA. The CDR3 runs to 14 residues. The V and J ends lost 4 bases and 0 bases respectively, with 6 bases between them. Here the CDR3 reads CASSSNSNTGELFF. The CDR3 nucleotides are TGTGCCAGCAGCTCGAACTCGAACACCGGGGAGCTGTTTTTT.

The J gene is TRBJ2-1, the V gene TRBV6-5; unclear D gene. CDR1 is MNHEY, CDR2 SVGAGI, per germline. Between the trimmed V and J ends, which lost 0 bases and 5 bases, there was a span of 8 bases. The CDR3 contains 14 residues. CDR3 nucleotide sequence: TGTGCCAGCAGTTACTCGAGGCGGAACAATGAGCAGTTCTTC. Translation: CASSYSRRNNEQFF.

The J gene is TRBJ2-2, the V gene TRBV5-4, with D possibly matching TRBD2 (5 bases). V lost 5 bases and J lost 0, with 14 bases in between. The germline gives CDR1 SGHNT, CDR2 YYREEE (reference sequence). This CDR3 region has 16 residues. CDR3 residues: CASRVRGLTNTGELFF. CDR3 bases: TGTGCCAGCAGGGTTCGGGGTCTTACGAACACCGGGGAGCTGTTTTTT. The entire variable domain, with the rest obtained from reference TRBV5-4 and TRBJ2-2, is as follows: ETGVTQSPTHLIKTRGQQVTLRCSSQSGHNTVSWYQQALGQGPQFIFQYYREEENGRGNFPPRFSGLQFPNYSSELNVNALELDDSALYLCASRVRGLTNTGELFFGEGSRLTVL.

This clone was seen only a few times. This chain links TRBV27 with TRBJ2-3; 12 nucleotides match TRBD1. The CDR3 totals 16 residues. V was clipped by 6 bases and J by 5 bases; unmatched bases: 9. CDR1 is MNHEY, CDR2 SMNVEV, per germline (reference sequence). In DNA form, the CDR3 reads TGTGCCAGCAGCGTGGGACAGGGGGCAATCATAGATACGCAGTATTTT. It translates to CASSVGQGAIIDTQYF.

The J gene is TRBJ1-6, the V gene TRBV5-6; D call uncertain. The CDR3 is 14 amino acids. Germline values: CDR1 SGHDT, CDR2 YYEEEE. V lost 8 bases and J lost 0, with 9 bases in between. CDR3 residues: CASTRSSYNSPLHF. In nucleotides, the CDR3 is TGTGCCAGTACGCGGAGCTCCTATAATTCACCCCTCCACTTT. Full variable domain (missing parts from reference TRBV5-6 and TRBJ1-6): DAGVTQSPTHLIKTRGQQVTLRCSPKSGHDTVSWYQQALGQGPQFIFQYYEEEERQRGNFPDRFSGHQFPNYSSELNVNALLLGDSALYLCASTRSSYNSPLHFGNGTRLTVT.

This sequence joins TRBV29-1 and TRBJ1-1, with D unresolved. Germline CDR1 SQVTM, CDR2 ANQGSEA. The CDR3 totals 11 residues. With 5 bases removed from V and 6 bases from J, the gap between germline ends came to 10 bases. CDR3 sequence (DNA): TGCAGCGTTTTTACAGCTGCTGAAGCTTTCTTT. Amino acids: CSVFTAAEAFF.

The CDR3: CASSDLGQGGGYTF. The CDR3 DNA reads TGTGCCAGCAGCGACCTAGGACAGGGCGGCGGCTACACCTTC. The chain uses TRBV21-1 and TRBJ1-2; the DNA was not used to check the table's D call, TRBD1. TRBV21-1 is designated a pseudogene. This CDR3 comprises 14 residues.

A single count supports this clone. V gene TRBV28 combines with J gene TRBJ1-5; D is possibly TRBD1 (6 bases). Trimming left V 5 bases short and J 6 bases short, with 8 bases between. Germline V lookup: CDR1 MDHEN, CDR2 SYDVKM. CDR3 length equals 12 residues. For the CDR3, the DNA is TGTGCCAGCAGTGCGACAGGTCAGCCCCAGCATTTT. This gives the protein CASSATGQPQHF.